This TCR beta chain was retrieved from a study of OX40 agonist ivuxolimab in advanced cancers. The V gene end was trimmed by 5 bases and the J gene end by 3 bases; junction bases not matched to a gene: 6. The germline V gene has CDR1 SEHNR and CDR2 FQNEAQ (reference sequence). The CDR3 loop spans 15 amino acids. Some clones are missing from TCRdb's copy, which holds only in-frame ones; the method was immunoSEQ multiplex PCR. The repertoire holds 78,000 or so clones, with about 89% as singletons. V is TRBV7-9 and J is TRBJ2-2; 7 bases fit TRBD1. This TCR was sampled from an adult with an advanced solid tumor such as melanoma, head and neck, liver or kidney cancer. The sequencing here drew on CD4+ or CD8+ T cells sorted from blood, taken in a trial of the OX40 agonist ivuxolimab. Written as DNA, the CDR3 is TGTGCCAGCAGCCGGACAGGTCCCCACACCGGGGAGCTGTTTTTT. The encoded protein is CASSRTGPHTGELFF.